This T cell receptor (beta chain) was retrieved from a study of blood T cell repertoires in COVID-19. Study in general: COVID-19 samples collected from the United States, Italy and Spain covered acute and convalescent phases.

Sequenced by immunoSEQ multiplex PCR; TCRdb stores in-frame clones only, minus some. Of 150,000 to 200,000 clones detected, roughly 90% appear once; the ten largest clones hold roughly 6.7%. This clone was seen once. CDR1 SGHDT and CDR2 YYEEEE come from the germline V gene. The CDR3 is 15 amino acids. J gave up 5 bases and V 7 bases, and 9 bases lay outside the gene matches. This clonotype was obtained from a man aged 35-49 years with acute or convalescent COVID-19. The chain carries TRBV5-6 and TRBJ2-2; 9 bases are a match to TRBD1. The source material was peripheral blood. The CDR3 protein is CASGGQGRGTGELFF. The CDR3 DNA reads TGTGCCAGCGGCGGACAGGGGCGAGGAACCGGGGAGCTGTTTTTT.